This is a list of T cell receptor beta chains from one sample in a study of control samples from healthy donors and cancer patients. The repertoire was sequenced with immunoSEQ multiplex PCR; TCRdb's copy has only in-frame clones and lacks some. The sample includes approximately 150,000 clones, about 94% of them seen just once. The sequenced sample consisted of blood. The receptors come from a young woman in good health. Each CDR3 is given with its conserved first and last residue. D genes are given only for firm matches.

>-|TRBV6-5
CASSLGDAKNIQYF
>-|TRBV18
CASSPGVRGTGELFF
>TRBD2|TRBV6-5
CASSYALAGTYEQYF
>-|TRBV30
CAWSAGRGNEKLFF
>-|TRBV24-1
CATSAQSNRQFF
>-|TRBV5-4
CASSLAGGLEQFF
>-|TRBV10-3
CAIRMGLPYEQYF
>TRBD2|TRBV7-2
CASSTSSGSTNEQFF
>TRBD2|TRBV28
CASSFRLAGVETQYF
>-|TRBV5-4
CASSQQGTDGELFF
>-|TRBV6-4
CASSRRAGYNEQFF
>-|TRBV6-5
CASSQGHMNTGELFF
>-|TRBV18
CASSPPLSETQYF
>TRBD1|TRBV7-8
CASSRGTGALYNEQFF
>-|TRBV2
CASTRPNSLAEAFF
>-|TRBV19
CASNPGWVDTEAFF
>-|TRBV28
CASRLGAGNTIYF
>-|TRBV28
CASSDGNSNQPQHF
>TRBD2|TRBV28
CASSFLVGSGAHSYEQYF
>-|TRBV10-3
CAISEGRTENTGELFF
>-|TRBV29-1
CSVVDGDTEAFF
>TRBD2|TRBV30
CACQCSGRNQETQYF
>TRBD2|TRBV7-2
CASSLVTAGAFGELFF
>TRBD1|TRBV7-9
CASSRTGDVEKLFF
>TRBD2|TRBV19
CASRTSGTGTGELFF
>TRBD2|TRBV4-2
CASSQPGVAGVIAGELFF
>-|TRBV7-9
CASSLDLGEQYF
>TRBD2|TRBV5-5
CASSPGGSGVSYEQYF
>-|TRBV28
CASSPQGSDEKLFF
>TRBD2|TRBV7-2
CASSDKIAGEVQETQYF
>-|TRBV24-1
CATMEGGRTEAFF
>-|TRBV5-6
CASSLGGGNQPQHF
>-|TRBV18
CASSPTPTGYQPQHF
>-|TRBV3-1/TRBV3-2
CASSQDWLAGTDTQYF
>-|TRBV9
CASSSEDVYTGELFF
>-|TRBV27
CASTHDGSYEQYF
>-|TRBV6-6
CASSYPRNTGELFF
>-|TRBV14
CASSQLSGTEAFF